What follows are 18 T cell receptor beta chains derived from one specimen sequenced in a study of T cell responses to AZD1222 COVID-19 vaccine. Profiling relied on immunoSEQ multiplex PCR, and the TCRdb table lists in-frame clones only, not all of them. The sample includes 110,000 to 150,000 clones, approximately 91% of them seen just once. The input for sequencing was peripheral blood, taken 28 days after the second AZD1222 dose. Source of these receptors: an adult who received the AZD1222 COVID-19 vaccine.

V is TRBV6-5 and J is TRBJ2-3; TRBD2 is a possible D gene (7 bases). CDR3 length equals 15 residues. Trimming removed 1 base from V and 5 bases from J, with 13 bases in between. Germline V gene data show CDR1 as MNHEY and CDR2 as SVGAGI. CDR3 loop: CASSYFRGAEDTQYF. The CDR3 DNA is TGTGCCAGCAGTTACTTTCGGGGGGCAGAAGATACGCAGTATTTT.

The rearrangement uses TRBV19 and TRBJ1-5; 10 nucleotides match TRBD1. The CDR3 contains 15 residues. With 8 bases clipped from V and 1 base from J, the junction kept 5 bases outside the gene matches. CDR1 and CDR2 from the germline V gene are LNHDA and SQIVND (reference sequence). As DNA, the CDR3 is TGTGCCAGTGTGACAGGGGGCCTGAGCAATCAGCCCCAGCATTTT. Its translation: CASVTGGLSNQPQHF.

The genes are TRBV9 and TRBJ1-1; the D is unclear. Germline lookup yields CDR1 SGDLS and CDR2 YYNGEE. V lost 7 bases, J lost 1 base, and 11 bases lay in between. The CDR3 spans 13 residues. As DNA, the CDR3 is TGTGCCAGCGGGATTGACCAGAACACTGAAGCTTTCTTT. This encodes CASGIDQNTEAFF.

V gene TRBV5-1 combines with J gene TRBJ2-3; 7 nucleotides agree with TRBD2. In germline, CDR1 is SGHRS, CDR2 YFSETQ. Germline trimming cut 0 bases from V and 3 bases from J; bases unmatched to any gene: 10. The CDR3 is 17 residues long. The CDR3 DNA sequence: TGCGCCAGCAGCTTGGCCCCTAGCGGTAGAGGAACAGATACGCAGTATTTT. Translated: CASSLAPSGRGTDTQYF.

The gene calls are TRBV7-6 and TRBJ2-1, with 7 nucleotides matching TRBD2. Germline assignment: CDR1 SGHVS and CDR2 FNYEAQ. The V and J ends lost 1 base and 4 bases, in that order; junction bases with no gene match: 7. The CDR3 consists of 16 residues. The CDR3: CASSLGASGGYNEQFF. CDR3 nucleotide sequence: TGTGCCAGCAGCTTAGGGGCTAGCGGCGGGTACAATGAGCAGTTCTTC.

The chain has TRBV2 and TRBJ2-5; weak D call: TRBD2 (5 bases). CDR1 is SNHLY, CDR2 FYNNEI, per germline. The V gene lost 6 bases and the J gene lost 4 bases, with 9 bases spanning the gap. This CDR3 comprises 12 residues. CDR3 in DNA: TGTGCCAGCAGACCCGGAGGAGAGACCCAGTACTTC. It is translated as CASRPGGETQYF.

V gene TRBV7-2 combines with J gene TRBJ2-1; D is perhaps TRBD2 (5 bases). V dropped 1 base and J dropped 6 bases, with 7 bases sitting between them. Germline lookup yields CDR1 SGHTA and CDR2 FQGNSA. The CDR3 is made up of 13 amino acids. Here the CDR3 reads CASSLGSGNEQFF. The CDR3 DNA follows: TGTGCCAGCAGCTTAGGGAGCGGCAATGAGCAGTTCTTC.

The table lists this clone with a count of one. The chain has TRBV9 and TRBJ1-5; D perhaps matches TRBD1 (5 bases). Germline V CDR1 and CDR2: SGDLS, YYNGEE. This CDR3 is built from 14 residues. Trimming stripped 0 bases from V and 7 bases from J, with 11 bases between. This CDR3 is CASSVGSAGQPQHF. The DNA for the CDR3 is TGTGCCAGCAGCGTAGGATCGGCAGGGCAGCCCCAGCATTTT.

As concerns this clone: The sample carries other DNA sequences with the same CDR3. CDR3 amino acids: CASSLALAGVNTEAFF. The CDR3 DNA is TGTGCCAGCAGCTTAGCGCTAGCAGGGGTAAACACTGAAGCTTTCTTT. The chain uses TRBV7-9 and TRBJ1-1; a weak D match, TRBD1 (6 bases). This CDR3 has 16 residues. Trimming stripped 0 bases from V and 2 bases from J, with 13 bases between. The germline V gene has CDR1 SEHNR and CDR2 FQNEAQ (reference sequence).

The V call is TRBV5-8, the J call TRBJ1-5, with D perhaps TRBD1 (6 bases). Trimming removed 2 bases from V and 1 base from J, with 16 bases in between. The CDR3 sequence is 17 residues long. Germline-derived CDR1 and CDR2 are SGHTS and YDEGEE. CDR3: CASSFLIGGLSNQPQHF. In nucleotides, the CDR3 is TGTGCCAGCAGCTTCCTTATAGGGGGGTTAAGCAATCAGCCCCAGCATTTT. The full variable domain, rest sourced from reference TRBV5-8 and TRBJ1-5, is EAGVTQSPTHLIKTRGQQATLRCSPISGHTSVYWYQQALGLGLQFLLWYDEGEERNRGNFPPRFSGRQFPNYSSELNVNALELEDSALYLCASSFLIGGLSNQPQHFGDGTRLSIL.

V gene TRBV2 combines with J gene TRBJ2-7; 7 bases match TRBD2. This CDR3 is built from 14 residues. The V segment lost 5 bases and the J segment 6 bases; nucleotides outside the gene matches: 10. Per germline, CDR1 SNHLY and CDR2 FYNNEI. CDR3 amino acids: CASSPRGDLGEQYF. DNA for the CDR3: TGTGCCAGCAGTCCCCGGGGGGACCTCGGCGAGCAGTACTTC. Supplemented by reference TRBV2 and TRBJ2-7, the full variable domain reads EPEVTQTPSHQVTQMGQEVILRCVPISNHLYFYWYRQILGQKVEFLVSFYNNEISEKSEIFDDQFSVERPDGSNFTLKIRSTKLEDSAMYFCASSPRGDLGEQYFGPGTRLTVT.

The gene calls are TRBV7-2 and TRBJ1-2; maybe TRBD1 (6 bases). Germline V gene sequence: CDR1 SGHTA, CDR2 FQGNSA. The V gene lost 1 base and the J gene lost 3 bases, with 9 bases spanning the gap. CDR3 length: 14 residues. The CDR3 region is CASSLDRDDYGYTF. The CDR3, as DNA: TGTGCCAGCAGCTTAGACAGGGACGACTATGGCTACACCTTC.

The V call is TRBV12-3 or TRBV12-4, the J call TRBJ1-2, with D possibly being TRBD1 (6 bases). Trimming took 7 bases from V and 8 from J, leaving 14 bases between them. This CDR3 has 12 amino acids. CDR3: CASNTGRSGYTF. CDR3 bases: TGTGCCAGCAATACAGGGCGTTCAGGCTACACCTTC.

This clone was detected only once. The CDR3 region has the DNA TGTGCCAGCTCAAAGGGACAGGGACAAAATCAGCCCCAGCATTTT. It encodes CASSKGQGQNQPQHF. The J gene is TRBJ1-5, the V gene TRBV18; TRBD1 agrees at 9 bases. V lost 5 bases to trimming and J lost 4 bases; unmatched junction nucleotides: 6. Looked up from germline, CDR1 is KGHSH and CDR2 is LQKENI. The CDR3 extends over 15 amino acids.

V and J are TRBV3-1 (or the pseudogene TRBV3-2) and TRBJ1-6; TRBD1 might be the D (6 bases). V was shortened by 0 bases and J by 6 bases, with 12 bases between the two germline ends. Germline-derived CDR1 and CDR2 are LGHDT and YNNKEL (reference sequence). This CDR3 spans 16 amino acids. Here the CDR3 DNA reads TGTGCCAGCAGCCAAGATGTCAGGGGTGTTAATTCACCCCTCCACTTT. Its translation: CASSQDVRGVNSPLHF.

This chain joins TRBV6-5 and TRBJ2-1; TRBD2 might be the D (7 bases). This CDR3 comprises 16 residues. CDR1 MNHEY and CDR2 SVGAGI come from the germline V gene. Trimming removed 2 bases from V and 4 bases from J, with 15 bases in between. This chain's CDR3 is CASSYKGRGLYNEQFF. CDR3 coding DNA: TGTGCCAGCAGTTACAAGGGCAGGGGACTATACAATGAGCAGTTCTTC.

The gene calls are TRBV11-2 and TRBJ2-7, with TRBD2 matching 10 bases. The germline gives CDR1 SGHAT, CDR2 FQNNGV. V shed 1 base, J shed 5 bases, and the junction held 8 bases outside the gene matches. The CDR3 consists of 16 residues. CDR3 nucleotide sequence: TGTGCCAGCAGCTTAGCCCAAAGCGGGGGGGCCCACGAGCAGTACTTC. As protein: CASSLAQSGGAHEQYF.

The chain is built from TRBV6-5 and TRBJ2-5; no firm D call. Trimming took off 6 bases at V and 5 bases at J, with 7 bases between the two ends. The germline gives CDR1 MNHEY, CDR2 SVGAGI. CDR3 length: 11 residues. The CDR3 DNA reads TGTGCCAGCAGGCTTGGGGAGACCCAGTACTTC. Translation gives CASRLGETQYF.